The source of this T cell receptor beta chain is a study of blood T cell repertoires in COVID-19. About the research overall: Sites across the United States, Italy and Spain contributed samples from acute and convalescent COVID-19. PBMCs, B-cell-depleted T cells, or T cells were the source of the cDNA or gDNA that made up the material.

The CDR3 is 12 amino acids. Trimming removed 4 bases from V and 8 bases from J; junction bases left unmatched: 4. Germline loops: CDR1 SGHVS, CDR2 FQNEAQ. Per the original methods: Quantification of nucleated cells was approximated via reference gene primer amplification. Repertoires were generated with immunoSEQ multiplex PCR, while TCRdb's copy carries only in-frame clones and drops some. The DNA gave D and trimming, while V, J and clone size come from that table. The data show 210,000 or so clones, roughly 78% seen once. Sequenced sample: peripheral blood. The chain couples TRBV7-8 to TRBJ1-2; TRBD1 agrees at 7 bases. This sequence originates from a woman in her thirties or forties with acute or convalescent COVID-19. CDR3 sequence reads: CASSWGQIGYTF. The CDR3 bases are TGTGCCAGCAGCTGGGGACAGATAGGCTACACCTTC.